The rows below give T cell receptor beta chains drawn from one sample of a study of CD8+CD57+ T cells in acquired aplastic anemia. MiXCR, applied by TCRdb to the reads, yields one record per CDR3 protein. The sample records 450,000 to 550,000 distinct CDR3 sequences, 25% to 40% being singletons. The sequencing input was sorted CD4+, CD8+, or CD8+CD57+ T cells (not recorded which) from PBMCs. The receptor source for this set is a human donor with aplastic anemia. Both conserved end residues are part of each CDR3. The order of the fields is CDR3 DNA, CDR3 protein, D gene, CDR3 length, J gene, clone size, V gene. The D gene is left open where the match is weak. Expanded clones are given a class, and other clones once, few, many or no size at all.

CDR3 DNA: TGTGCCAGCATCAGGGACAGGGGGCCTGACTATGGCTACACCTTC
CDR3 protein: CASIRDRGPDYGYTF
D gene: TRBD1
CDR3 length: 15
J gene: TRBJ1-2
clone size: NA
V gene: TRBV2

CDR3 DNA: TGTGCCAGTCAACCGACAGCTAGCAATCAGCCCCAGCATTTT
CDR3 protein: CASQPTASNQPQHF
D gene: NA
CDR3 length: 14
J gene: TRBJ1-5
clone size: NA
V gene: TRBV19

CDR3 DNA: TGTGCCAGCAGCGTACGCCCCGCGGGGCCCCAGCATTTT
CDR3 protein: CASSVRPAGPQHF
D gene: NA
CDR3 length: 13
J gene: TRBJ1-5
clone size: many
V gene: TRBV9

CDR3 DNA: TGCGCCAGCAGTGAGTCCACAGATGAAAAACTGTTTTTT
CDR3 protein: CASSESTDEKLFF
D gene: NA
CDR3 length: 13
J gene: TRBJ1-4
clone size: NA
V gene: TRBV10-1

CDR3 DNA: TGTGCCAGCAAGGTAGCGGGAGTAAACAGTCTCGAGCAGTACTTC
CDR3 protein: CASKVAGVNSLEQYF
D gene: TRBD2
CDR3 length: 15
J gene: TRBJ2-7
clone size: few
V gene: TRBV6-1

CDR3 DNA: TGTGCCAGCAGCGGACTGGATAGCGGGAGTTTCGCAGATACGCAGTATTTT
CDR3 protein: CASSGLDSGSFADTQYF
D gene: TRBD2
CDR3 length: 17
J gene: TRBJ2-3
clone size: few
V gene: TRBV9

CDR3 DNA: TGCGCCAGCAGCTTCGGACTAGCGGGAGACGAGCAGTACTTC
CDR3 protein: CASSFGLAGDEQYF
D gene: TRBD2
CDR3 length: 14
J gene: TRBJ2-7
clone size: NA
V gene: TRBV5-1

CDR3 DNA: TGTGCCAGCACCACGAGACTAGACTACACAGATACGCAGTATTTT
CDR3 protein: CASTTRLDYTDTQYF
D gene: NA
CDR3 length: 15
J gene: TRBJ2-3
clone size: NA
V gene: TRBV7-9

CDR3 DNA: TGCAGTGGCCTGGACAGTTTGGTATCCCTCGAGCAGTACTTC
CDR3 protein: CSGLDSLVSLEQYF
D gene: NA
CDR3 length: 14
J gene: TRBJ2-7
clone size: many
V gene: TRBV20-1

CDR3 DNA: TGTGCCAGCAGCTTAACAGGGGGCTTGGAAGCTTTCTTT
CDR3 protein: CASSLTGGLEAFF
D gene: TRBD1
CDR3 length: 13
J gene: TRBJ1-1
clone size: NA
V gene: TRBV7-6

CDR3 DNA: TGTGCCATCAAGGGCAGCTATGGCTACACCTTC
CDR3 protein: CAIKGSYGYTF
D gene: NA
CDR3 length: 11
J gene: TRBJ1-2
clone size: NA
V gene: TRBV10-3

CDR3 DNA: TGTGCCAGCAGTTTTAGGGGCAGGGGCAATCAGCCCCAGCATTTT
CDR3 protein: CASSFRGRGNQPQHF
D gene: NA
CDR3 length: 15
J gene: TRBJ1-5
clone size: NA
V gene: TRBV12-3/TRBV12-4

CDR3 DNA: TGTGCCAGCAGCGGAGACAGGGGTTCACCCCTCCACTTT
CDR3 protein: CASSGDRGSPLHF
D gene: TRBD1
CDR3 length: 13
J gene: TRBJ1-6
clone size: few
V gene: TRBV6-4

CDR3 DNA: TGTGCCAGCAGTTCCCGGGACCGGGGTGAGCAGTTCTTC
CDR3 protein: CASSSRDRGEQFF
D gene: NA
CDR3 length: 13
J gene: TRBJ2-1
clone size: NA
V gene: TRBV12-3/TRBV12-4

CDR3 DNA: TGTGCCAGCTCACTATCGGGACAGGCAGGCTCTGGAAACACCATATATTTT
CDR3 protein: CASSLSGQAGSGNTIYF
D gene: TRBD1
CDR3 length: 17
J gene: TRBJ1-3
clone size: once
V gene: TRBV18

CDR3 DNA: TGTGCCAGCACGGGTCAGGGGGCCAATGGCTACACCTTC
CDR3 protein: CASTGQGANGYTF
D gene: TRBD1
CDR3 length: 13
J gene: TRBJ1-2
clone size: NA
V gene: TRBV2

CDR3 DNA: TGTGCCTGCAGAGTCTCCTACGAGCAGTACTTC
CDR3 protein: CACRVSYEQYF
D gene: NA
CDR3 length: 11
J gene: TRBJ2-7
clone size: NA
V gene: TRBV19

CDR3 DNA: TGTGCCAGCAGCATCAGCGAGGTTAGTGGTTACGAGCAGTACTTC
CDR3 protein: CASSISEVSGYEQYF
D gene: NA
CDR3 length: 15
J gene: TRBJ2-7
clone size: NA
V gene: TRBV7-8

CDR3 DNA: TGTGCCATCAGTGAGTCAACAGGGACAGCTGCGAACACCGGGGAGCTGTTTTTT
CDR3 protein: CAISESTGTAANTGELFF
D gene: TRBD1
CDR3 length: 18
J gene: TRBJ2-2
clone size: many
V gene: TRBV10-3